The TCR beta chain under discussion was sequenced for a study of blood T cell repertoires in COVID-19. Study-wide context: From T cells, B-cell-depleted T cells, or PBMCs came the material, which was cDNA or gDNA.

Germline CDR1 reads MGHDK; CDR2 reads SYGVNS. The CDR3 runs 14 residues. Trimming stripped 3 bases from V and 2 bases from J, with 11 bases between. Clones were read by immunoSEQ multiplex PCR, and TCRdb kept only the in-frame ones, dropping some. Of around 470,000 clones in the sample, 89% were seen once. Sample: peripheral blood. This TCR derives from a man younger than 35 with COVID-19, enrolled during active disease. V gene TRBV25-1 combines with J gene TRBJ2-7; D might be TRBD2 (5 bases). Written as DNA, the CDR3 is TGTGCCAGCAGTGAGGTAGCGACCGCCTACGAGCAGTACTTC. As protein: CASSEVATAYEQYF.